This entry describes one TCR beta chain. TCRdb's copy holds only in-frame clones and misses some; the assay was immunoSEQ multiplex PCR. The table lists some 47,000 clones, roughly four fifths of them singletons. These data belong to a study of early stage breast cancer tumors. Sequenced material: blood. This TCR derives from a person in their fifties or sixties with breast cancer.

CDR3 loop: CASSWFGRGETQYF. The CDR3 nucleotides read TGTGCCAGCAGTTGGTTCGGGAGGGGGGAGACCCAGTACTTC. The chain links TRBV7-9 to TRBJ2-5; 8 bases map to TRBD2. Unmatched junction bases numbered 8, after V lost 6 bases and J lost 5 bases. The CDR3 loop spans 14 amino acids. CDR1 is SEHNR, CDR2 FQNEAQ, per germline (reference sequence).